This TCR beta chain was sequenced in a study of graft-versus-host responses after intestinal transplantation. About the research overall: Each of the recipients got a multivisceral, liver-intestinal, or isolated intestinal transplant. Anti-thymocyte globulin induction was given to all recipients, followed by tacrolimus and steroids for two to four years. Study-wide results and limits: In patients with graft-donor T cell macrochimerism, allograft graft-versus-host to host-versus-graft clonal ratios were high. Recipient marrow contained GvH clones, some of which appeared first in ileum or blood.

Concerning this clone itself: Its antigen is undetermined.

The CDR3 consists of 14 residues. Trimming pared 5 bases from V and 6 bases from J, leaving 14 bases between. The germline V gene encodes CDR1 LNHDA and CDR2 SQIVND (reference sequence). Some clones are missing from TCRdb's copy, which holds only in-frame ones; the method was immunoSEQ multiplex PCR. The sample holds 35,000 to 45,000 clones, roughly 94% seen once. Sequences were derived from unstimulated CD4+ T cells sorted from spleen or lymph node cells, sampled before transplant. The TCR was taken from a human donor who was the organ donor for an intestinal transplant. V is TRBV19 and J is TRBJ2-1; D gene ambiguous. The CDR3 DNA reads TGTGCCAGTAGTCCTCGTATCATGGGCAATGAGCAGTTCTTC. Protein: CASSPRIMGNEQFF.